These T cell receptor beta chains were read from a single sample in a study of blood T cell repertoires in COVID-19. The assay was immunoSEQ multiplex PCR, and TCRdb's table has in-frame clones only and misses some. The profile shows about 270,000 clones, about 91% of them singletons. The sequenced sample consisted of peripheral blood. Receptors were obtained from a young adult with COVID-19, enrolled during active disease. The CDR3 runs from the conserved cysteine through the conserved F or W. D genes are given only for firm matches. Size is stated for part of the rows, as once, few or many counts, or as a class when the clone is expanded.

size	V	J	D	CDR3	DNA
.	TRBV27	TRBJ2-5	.	CASISITGGQETQYF	TGTGCCAGCATCTCGATCACAGGAGGGCAAGAGACCCAGTACTTC
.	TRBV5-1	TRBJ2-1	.	CASSFSGLWNEQFF	TGCGCCAGCAGCTTCAGCGGCCTTTGGAATGAGCAGTTCTTC
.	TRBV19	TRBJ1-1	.	CASSPRVGTEAFF	TGTGCCAGTAGTCCACGGGTTGGCACTGAAGCTTTCTTT
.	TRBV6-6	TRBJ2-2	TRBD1	CASRRDRDRGAGELFF	TGTGCCAGCAGGAGAGACCGGGACAGGGGTGCCGGGGAGCTGTTTTTT
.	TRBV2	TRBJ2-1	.	CASSAGSSYNEQFF	TGTGCCAGCAGTGCGGGAAGCTCCTACAATGAGCAGTTCTTC
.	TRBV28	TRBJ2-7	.	CASSLSSPSVYEQYF	TGTGCCAGCAGTTTATCCTCTCCGTCCGTCTACGAGCAGTACTTC
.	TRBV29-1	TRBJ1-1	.	CSVGGADTEAFF	TGCAGCGTTGGGGGCGCAGACACTGAAGCTTTCTTT
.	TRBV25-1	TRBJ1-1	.	CASGTWKDTEAFF	TGTGCCAGCGGGACATGGAAGGACACTGAAGCTTTCTTT
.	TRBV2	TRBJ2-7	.	CASRMRASRYEQYF	TGTGCCAGCAGAATGAGGGCTAGTAGGTACGAGCAGTACTTC
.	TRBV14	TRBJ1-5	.	CASSHTRRQAGSPQHF	TGTGCCAGCAGCCACACCCGCCGACAGGCCGGCTCGCCCCAGCATTTT
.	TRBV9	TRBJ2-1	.	CASARPGRGYNEQFF	TGTGCCAGCGCCCGACCGGGAAGAGGCTACAATGAGCAGTTCTTC
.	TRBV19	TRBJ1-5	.	CASSRQWQPQHF	TGTGCCAGTAGTCGACAGTGGCAGCCCCAGCATTTT
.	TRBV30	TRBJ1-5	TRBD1	CAWSGGQEGQPQHF	TGTGCCTGGAGCGGGGGACAGGAGGGTCAGCCCCAGCATTTT
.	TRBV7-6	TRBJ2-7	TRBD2	CASSLRSGIVDEQYF	TGTGCCAGCAGCTTACGGAGCGGGATAGTCGACGAGCAGTACTTC
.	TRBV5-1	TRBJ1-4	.	CASSLDFGGEKLFF	TGCGCCAGCAGCTTGGATTTTGGGGGGGAAAAACTGTTTTTT
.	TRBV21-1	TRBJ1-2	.	CASTPGQGHGYTF	TGTGCCAGCACCCCGGGACAGGGGCATGGCTACACCTTC
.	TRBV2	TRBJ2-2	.	CASRPGLRNTGELFF	TGTGCCAGCAGGCCGGGACTGCGGAACACCGGGGAGCTGTTTTTT
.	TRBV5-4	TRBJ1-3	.	CASSGPQGKSGNTIYF	TGTGCCAGCAGCGGACCCCAGGGTAAATCTGGAAACACCATATATTTT
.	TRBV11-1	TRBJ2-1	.	CASSEGLYNEQFF	TGTGCCAGCAGCGAGGGACTTTACAATGAGCAGTTCTTC
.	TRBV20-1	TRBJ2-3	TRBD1	CSASKWDRGPLDTQYF	TGCAGTGCTAGTAAATGGGACAGGGGGCCATTGGATACGCAGTATTTT
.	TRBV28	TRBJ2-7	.	CASTSSSYEQYF	TGTGCCAGCACCTCTAGCTCCTACGAGCAGTACTTC
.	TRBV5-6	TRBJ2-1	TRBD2	CASSPRTSGYNNEQFF	TGTGCCAGCAGCCCCCGGACTAGCGGGTATAACAATGAGCAGTTCTTC
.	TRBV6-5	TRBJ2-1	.	CASSYSRDSYNEQFF	TGTGCCAGCAGTTACTCGCGGGACAGCTACAATGAGCAGTTCTTC
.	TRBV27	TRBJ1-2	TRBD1	CASSSTKTGVSYGYTF	TGTGCCAGCAGTTCTACAAAGACAGGGGTATCCTATGGCTACACCTTC
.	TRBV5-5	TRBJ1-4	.	CASSLGGPGGEKLFF	TGTGCCAGCAGCTTGGGCGGGCCGGGGGGTGAAAAACTGTTTTTT
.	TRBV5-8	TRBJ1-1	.	CASLNMEEEAFF	TGTGCCAGCCTAAACATGGAGGAGGAAGCTTTCTTT
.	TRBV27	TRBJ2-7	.	CASSLSAHYEQYF	TGTGCCAGCAGTTTATCGGCACACTACGAGCAGTACTTC
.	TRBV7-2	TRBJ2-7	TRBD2	CASSLLGVLAGTPPSF	TGTGCCAGCAGCCTCCTGGGAGTACTAGCGGGGACCCCCCCTTCCTTC
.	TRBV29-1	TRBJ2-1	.	CSVDRGASYNEQFF	TGCAGCGTTGATAGAGGTGCCTCCTACAATGAGCAGTTCTTC
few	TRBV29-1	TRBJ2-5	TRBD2	CSVQGLARQETQYF	TGCAGCGTACAGGGACTAGCGAGACAAGAGACCCAGTACTTC
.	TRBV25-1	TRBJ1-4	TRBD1	CASSGPPPGGEKLFF	TGTGCCAGCAGTGGGCCCCCCCCAGGGGGCGAAAAACTGTTTTTT
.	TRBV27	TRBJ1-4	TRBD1	CASSTGTGATMHEKLFF	TGTGCCAGCAGCACCGGGACAGGGGCCACGATGCATGAAAAACTGTTTTTT
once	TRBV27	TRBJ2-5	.	CASSLYPGETQYF	TGTGCCAGCAGTTTATATCCAGGGGAGACCCAGTACTTC
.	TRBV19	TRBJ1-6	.	CASSIAANSPLHF	TGTGCCAGTAGTATTGCGGCAAATTCACCCCTCCACTTT
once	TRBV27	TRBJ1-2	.	CASSPYRVGGYTF	TGTGCCAGCAGTCCTTACAGGGTTGGGGGCTACACCTTC
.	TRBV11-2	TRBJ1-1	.	CASSFGTGTGAFF	TGTGCCAGCAGCTTTGGGACCGGGACTGGAGCTTTCTTT
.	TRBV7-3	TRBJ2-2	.	CASSFGGTGELFF	TGTGCCAGCAGCTTCGGCGGTACCGGGGAGCTGTTTTTT
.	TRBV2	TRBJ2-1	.	CASSDPVYNEQFF	TGTGCCAGCAGTGACCCGGTCTACAATGAGCAGTTCTTC
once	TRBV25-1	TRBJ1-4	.	CASSGVWGDATNEKLFF	TGTGCCAGCAGTGGGGTCTGGGGGGATGCAACTAATGAAAAACTGTTTTTT
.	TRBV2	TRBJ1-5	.	CASKTDSIYSNQPQHF	TGTGCCAGCAAGACGGACAGCATCTATAGCAATCAGCCCCAGCATTTT
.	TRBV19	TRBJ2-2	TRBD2	CASKRTSASTGELFF	TGTGCCAGTAAACGGACTAGCGCCTCCACCGGGGAGCTGTTTTTT
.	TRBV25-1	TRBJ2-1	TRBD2	CASSDSSGSLPSYNEQFF	TGTGCCAGCAGTGACTCTAGCGGGAGCCTTCCGTCCTACAATGAGCAGTTCTTC